The 23 T cell receptor beta chains below all came from one sample that was sequenced in a study of CD8+CD57+ T cells in acquired aplastic anemia. CDR3 and TCR beta VDJ profiling relied on genomic DNA as the template. TCRdb reprocessed the reads with MiXCR, giving one entry per CDR3 protein. This table holds 250,000 to 350,000 distinct CDR3 sequences, roughly 53% found once. All patients picked for sequencing had shown, by flow cytometry, an expansion of CD8+CD57+ cells. The source material was sorted CD4+, CD8+, or CD8+CD57+ T cells (not recorded which) from PBMCs. All receptors come from a human donor with aplastic anemia.

This clonotype was seen many times. The rearrangement links TRBV7-2 to TRBJ2-7; 7 bases align to TRBD1. The CDR3 totals 15 residues. V shed 0 bases, J shed 6 bases, and the junction held 8 bases outside the gene matches. Germline CDR1 SGHTA, CDR2 FQGNSA. DNA of the CDR3: TGTGCCAGCAGCTTAGCTTGGGACAGCAGTGGCGAGCAGTACTTC. This gives the protein CASSLAWDSSGEQYF.

This clonotype has a handful of counts. The chain recombines TRBV12-3 or TRBV12-4 with TRBJ1-3; no definite D call. The CDR3 consists of 14 residues. V shed 2 bases and J shed 4 bases, with 9 bases lying between them. In DNA form, the CDR3 reads TGTGCCAGCAGTTTAACCCCCAGGGGAAACACCATATATTTT. Its translation: CASSLTPRGNTIYF.

The rearrangement links TRBV5-8 to TRBJ1-4; TRBD1 might be the D (5 bases). V lost 4 bases, J lost 5 bases, and 15 bases lay in between. The CDR3 covers 15 residues. Germline lookup yields CDR1 SGHTS and CDR2 YDEGEE. DNA of the CDR3: TGTGCCAGCAGCCCGGTGGGGACTGGCAATGAAAAACTGTTTTTT. Its protein is CASSPVGTGNEKLFF.

The chain combines TRBV6-6 with TRBJ1-1, with D tentatively TRBD1 (5 bases). This CDR3 is 15 amino acids long. V was cut by 4 bases and J by 2 bases, with 14 bases left in between. CDR1 is MNHNY and CDR2 is SVGAGI in the germline V gene (reference sequence). For the CDR3, the DNA is TGTGCCAGCAGTTCGACAGATATTACAAACACTGAAGCTTTCTTT. Its protein product is CASSSTDITNTEAFF.

This chain joins TRBV15 and TRBJ1-5; a weak D match, TRBD1 (5 bases). There are 14 residues in the CDR3. Trimming removed 5 bases from V and 3 bases from J, with 11 bases in between. Germline CDR1 reads LNHNV; CDR2 reads YYDKDF (reference sequence). The CDR3: CATSARAINQPQHF. CDR3 DNA: TGTGCCACCAGCGCCAGGGCCATCAATCAGCCCCAGCATTTT.

The chain uses TRBV20-1 and TRBJ2-5, with D unresolved. The CDR3 has 14 amino acids. The germline V gene has CDR1 DFQATT and CDR2 SNEGSKA (reference sequence). Trimming removed 3 bases from V and 5 bases from J, with 16 bases in between. CDR3 amino acids: CSASRASSMETQYF. As DNA, the CDR3 is TGCAGTGCTAGTCGGGCCTCATCCATGGAGACCCAGTACTTC.

The sample holds many counts of this clonotype. The rearrangement uses TRBV15 and TRBJ2-7; D is undetermined. This CDR3 spans 12 amino acids. The V end was cut by 0 bases, the J end by 7 bases, with 7 bases between. Per the germline V gene, CDR1 is LNHNV and CDR2 is YYDKDF (reference sequence). This CDR3 is CATSRELGEQYF. The DNA for the CDR3 is TGTGCCACCAGCAGAGAGCTGGGTGAGCAGTACTTC.

This clonotype was counted a few times. The rearrangement joins TRBV24-1 to TRBJ2-1, with 8 bases fitting TRBD1. CDR1 is KGHDR and CDR2 is SFDVKD in the germline V gene. Trimming removed 0 bases from V and 5 bases from J; junction bases left unmatched: 2. The CDR3 is 15 amino acids. The CDR3 coding sequence is TGTGCCACCAGTGATTTGGGACAGGGCAACAATGAGCAGTTCTTC. This codes for CATSDLGQGNNEQFF.

The J gene is TRBJ2-1, the V gene TRBV29-1; 7 nucleotides line up with TRBD1. V gave up 1 base and J gave up 8 bases; unmatched junction bases: 5. The germline CDR1 and CDR2 sequences are SQVTM and ANQGSEA. The CDR3 has 13 amino acids. The chain's CDR3 is CSVEGAGGDEQFF. CDR3 bases: TGCAGCGTTGAAGGGGCAGGGGGTGATGAGCAGTTCTTC.

J is TRBJ2-7 and V is TRBV19, with no clear D. Germline V gene sequence: CDR1 LNHDA, CDR2 SQIVND (reference sequence). Trimming removed 11 bases from V and 1 base from J, with 15 bases in between. The CDR3 contains 13 residues. CDR3 sequence: CASRPQGSYEQYF. Here the CDR3 DNA reads TGTGCCTCCCGCCCCCAAGGGTCCTACGAGCAGTACTTC.

This clonotype was seen more than once but under ten times. The V gene is TRBV7-9, the J gene TRBJ2-6; D call uncertain. Germline CDR1 reads SEHNR; CDR2 reads FQNEAQ (reference sequence). Deletions cut 5 bases from V and 2 bases from J, with 10 bases between. This CDR3 comprises 15 residues. The CDR3 loop is CASSHTATGANVLTF. CDR3 nucleotides: TGTGCCAGCAGCCACACAGCCACTGGGGCCAACGTCCTGACTTTC.

In its sample, this clonotype was seen once. CDR3 loop: CSARDAPGLANQETQYF. The CDR3 DNA reads TGCAGTGCTAGAGATGCCCCGGGACTAGCCAACCAAGAGACCCAGTACTTC. J is TRBJ2-5 and V is TRBV20-1; TRBD2 agrees at 9 bases. This CDR3 is 17 amino acids long. The germline V gene encodes CDR1 DFQATT and CDR2 SNEGSKA (reference sequence). The V and J ends lost 0 bases and 0 bases, in that order; junction bases with no gene match: 8.

The V and J genes are TRBV5-1 and TRBJ1-1; the D is unclear. Germline loops: CDR1 SGHRS, CDR2 YFSETQ. Trimming took off 5 bases at V and 4 bases at J, with 12 bases between the two ends. The CDR3 extends over 13 amino acids. The CDR3 nucleotides read TGCGCCAGCAGGGCTGGAGTGGGCACTGAAGCTTTCTTT. Translated, it gives CASRAGVGTEAFF.

V gene TRBV2 combines with J gene TRBJ1-1, with 7 bases aligning to TRBD1. The CDR3 runs 14 residues. V dropped 4 bases and J dropped 6; count of bases not matched to a gene: 8. Germline-derived CDR1 and CDR2 are SNHLY and FYNNEI. This CDR3 reads CASSAMTGYAEAFF. The CDR3, as DNA: TGTGCCAGCAGTGCTATGACAGGGTACGCTGAAGCTTTCTTT.

This clonotype has a count of ten or more. The rearrangement joins TRBV7-3 to TRBJ2-1; 8 bases are shared with TRBD1. The CDR3 length is 15 residues. The trim removed 8 bases at V and 0 bases at J, leaving 6 bases unmatched. CDR1 is SGHTA, CDR2 FQGTGA, per germline. The CDR3 coding sequence is TGTGCCAGCGCCGAAGGGACAGGCTCCTACAATGAGCAGTTCTTC. Residues: CASAEGTGSYNEQFF.

The chain employs TRBV10-1 and TRBJ2-2; tentative D call: TRBD1 (6 bases). V was trimmed by 3 bases and J by 5 bases, leaving 16 bases between them. CDR3 size: 16 residues. CDR1 WNHNN and CDR2 SYGVQD come from the germline V gene (reference sequence). The CDR3 loop is CASSDGKGGYTGELFF. The CDR3 bases are TGCGCCAGCAGTGATGGGAAAGGGGGATATACCGGGGAGCTGTTTTTT.

The V call is TRBV20-1, the J call TRBJ2-7; 10 nucleotides agree with TRBD2. The CDR3 runs to 15 residues. CDR1 and CDR2 from the germline V gene are DFQATT and SNEGSKA (reference sequence). Germline trimming cut 6 bases from V and 5 bases from J; bases unmatched to any gene: 13. CDR3 sequence reads: CSAPGRAGGPHEQYF. In DNA, the CDR3 is TGCAGTGCCCCAGGCCGAGCGGGAGGGCCCCACGAGCAGTACTTC.

This clonotype was detected ten times or more. V usage is TRBV19 and J usage is TRBJ2-6; D not resolved. The CDR3 is made up of 15 amino acids. CDR1 is LNHDA and CDR2 is SQIVND in the germline V gene (reference sequence). Trimming removed 3 bases at V and 6 bases at J, with 12 bases between. CDR3 sequence: CASSIPRKEANVLTF. CDR3 coding DNA: TGTGCCAGTAGTATCCCTAGGAAGGAGGCCAACGTCCTGACTTTC.

This clonotype came up once. The CDR3 loop reads CARGGSGINEQFF. In nucleotides, the CDR3 is TGTGCCAGGGGCGGTAGCGGGATAAATGAGCAGTTCTTC. V gene TRBV12-3 or TRBV12-4 combines with J gene TRBJ2-1, with 8 bases identical to TRBD2. V dropped 9 bases and J dropped 7; count of bases not matched to a gene: 8. The CDR3 has 13 residues.

As regards this clonotype: At one end the junction does not follow the germline gene, possibly because of a read error. CDR3 in DNA: TGTGCCAGTAGTCGTCTGACAGGGGAAAAACCGTTTTTT. This encodes CASSRLTGEKPFF. The chain has TRBV19 and TRBJ1-4; 8 bases agree with TRBD1. In germline, CDR1 is LNHDA, CDR2 SQIVND (reference sequence). This CDR3 has 13 residues.

The chain employs TRBV19 and TRBJ1-1; weak D call: TRBD1 (5 bases). V lost 3 bases and J 5 bases, leaving 10 bases between the germline ends. CDR1 and CDR2 (germline): LNHDA, SQIVND (reference sequence). The CDR3 loop spans 13 amino acids. The CDR3, as DNA: TGTGCCAGTAGTATGTTTGCAGGGACTGAAGCTTTCTTT. Translation gives CASSMFAGTEAFF.

Here the CDR3 reads CASGTGDSPLHF. For the CDR3, the DNA is TGTGCCAGTGGGACAGGAGATTCACCCCTCCACTTT. This sequence joins TRBV3-1 and TRBJ1-6; 8 bases are shared with TRBD1. J gave up 8 bases and V 9 bases, and 3 bases lay outside the gene matches. The CDR3 spans 12 residues. CDR1 is LGHDT, CDR2 YNNKEL, per germline (reference sequence).

Details on this clonotype: This may arise from a read error, as a much more abundant clone is one base away. The chain employs TRBV3-1 and TRBJ2-3, with D possibly being TRBD1 (5 bases). Matching the DNA end better, TRBJ1-5 makes the J call doubtful. CDR1 LGHDT and CDR2 YNNKEL come from the germline V gene (reference sequence). The CDR3 sequence is 13 residues long. In DNA, the CDR3 is TGTGCCAGCAGCCAAGAGGGGGGGGATACGCAGCATTTT. Translated: CASSQEGGDTQHF.